The rows below give T cell receptor beta chains drawn from one sample of a study of CD4+ T cells in melanoma. Measured with immunoSEQ multiplex PCR; TCRdb has only the in-frame clones, and not every one. The profile shows over 15,000 clones, 70% to 80% of them singletons. The sequencing input was cells from a culture (not recorded whether cultured in vitro). These TCRs come from a human donor with melanoma. The conserved cysteine and the conserved F or W are not part of the CDR3 here. Rows give clone size only sometimes, using once, few, many, or a class for an expanded clone.

size	V	J	CDR3
NA	TRBV6-1	TRBJ1-4	ASSPREGSNEKLF
NA	TRBV4-2	TRBJ1-4	ASTHRQAEDEKLF
NA	TRBV29-1	TRBJ1-5	SVLLTYNQPQH
NA	TRBV10-3	TRBJ1-1	AISEGAGAF
NA	TRBV4-2	TRBJ2-7	ASSQASTSGGAVPYEQY
NA	TRBV29-1	TRBJ1-1	SVQTRENTEAF
NA	TRBV4-1	TRBJ1-5	ASSQDLIGSNQPQH
NA	TRBV12-1	TRBJ2-7	ASSLGRGASSYEQY
NA	TRBV6-1	TRBJ2-3	ASNRGLGDTQY
NA	TRBV23-1	TRBJ2-1	ASSQPGSYNEQF
once	TRBV7-6	TRBJ2-1	ASSSPGVNNEQF
NA	TRBV6-5	TRBJ1-1	ASSPHGNTEAF
NA	TRBV6-5	TRBJ1-2	ASSYNKAYGYT
NA	TRBV5-4	TRBJ1-6	ASSLDQNRDSPLH
few	TRBV7-8	TRBJ1-5	ASSEQAGQPQH
NA	TRBV7-8	TRBJ2-7	ASSFLLAGAREQY
once	TRBV7-8	TRBJ1-4	ASRGTGSRNEKLF
NA	TRBV7-6	TRBJ2-7	ASSGGQGNYEQY
NA	TRBV11-3	TRBJ1-2	ASSQALYGYT
NA	TRBV5-1	TRBJ1-4	ASSLGSVTNEKLF
medium-sized	TRBV11-1	TRBJ2-1	ASSLTSSLDLQF
NA	TRBV18	TRBJ1-1	ASSYGPGTEAF
NA	TRBV6-5	TRBJ2-3	ASSPDRGRGDTQY